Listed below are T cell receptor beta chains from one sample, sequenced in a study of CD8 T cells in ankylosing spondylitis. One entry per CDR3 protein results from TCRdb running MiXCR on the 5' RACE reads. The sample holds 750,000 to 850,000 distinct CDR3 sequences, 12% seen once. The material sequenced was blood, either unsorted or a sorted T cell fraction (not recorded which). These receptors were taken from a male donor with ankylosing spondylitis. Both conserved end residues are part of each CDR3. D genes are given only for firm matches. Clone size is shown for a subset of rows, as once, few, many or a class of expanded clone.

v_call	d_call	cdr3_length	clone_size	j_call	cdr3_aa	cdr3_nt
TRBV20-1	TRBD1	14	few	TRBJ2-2	CSAKQGSDTGELFF	TGCAGTGCGAAACAGGGGTCGGACACCGGGGAGCTGTTTTTT
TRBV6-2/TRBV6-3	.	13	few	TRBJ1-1	CASSYKGGTEAFF	TGTGCCAGCAGTTATAAAGGGGGTACTGAAGCTTTCTTT
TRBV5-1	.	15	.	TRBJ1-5	CASRGNPSGNQPQHF	TGCGCCAGCAGGGGTAATCCCAGCGGCAATCAGCCCCAGCATTTT
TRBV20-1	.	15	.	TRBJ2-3	CSAHKGWGLTDTQYF	TGCAGTGCACATAAAGGATGGGGCCTCACAGATACGCAGTATTTT
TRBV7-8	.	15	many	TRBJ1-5	CASSRSRGEEQPQHF	TGTGCCAGCAGTCGATCGCGGGGTGAGGAGCAGCCCCAGCATTTT
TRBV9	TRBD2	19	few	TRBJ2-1	CASSVDLAGRSSSYNEQFF	TGTGCCAGCAGCGTAGACCTAGCGGGGCGCTCGAGCTCCTACAATGAGCAGTTCTTC
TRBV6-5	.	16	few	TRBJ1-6	CASSYMGRRGNSPLHF	TGTGCCAGCAGTTACATGGGTCGACGGGGGAATTCACCCCTCCACTTT
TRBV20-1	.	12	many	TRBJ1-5	CSVGRSNQPQHF	TGCAGTGTTGGAAGGAGCAATCAGCCCCAGCATTTT
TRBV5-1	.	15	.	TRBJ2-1	CASSGTGTPGNEQFF	TGCGCCAGCAGCGGAACCGGGACCCCAGGCAATGAGCAGTTCTTC
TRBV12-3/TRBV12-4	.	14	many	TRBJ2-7	CASTFTAATYEQYF	TGTGCCAGCACCTTTACTGCGGCTACCTACGAGCAGTACTTC
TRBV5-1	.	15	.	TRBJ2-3	CASSLGYSPADTQYF	TGCGCCAGCAGCTTGGGGTACAGTCCAGCAGATACGCAGTATTTT
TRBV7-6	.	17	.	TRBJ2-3	CASSSGGLRLTTDTQYF	TGTGCCAGCAGCTCCGGTGGACTACGCCTTACCACAGATACGCAGTATTTT
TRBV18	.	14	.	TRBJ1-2	CASSPRKINYGYTF	TGTGCCAGCTCACCACGTAAAATTAACTATGGCTACACCTTC
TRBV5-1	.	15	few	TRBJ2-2	CASTTVGTLTGELFF	TGCGCCAGCACCACGGTGGGCACTCTCACCGGGGAGCTGTTTTTT
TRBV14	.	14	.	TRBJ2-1	CASKGRDKVGEQFF	TGTGCCAGCAAGGGGAGGGACAAGGTTGGTGAGCAGTTCTTC
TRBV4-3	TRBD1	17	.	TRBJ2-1	CASSQDQRTGLWNEQFF	TGCGCCAGCAGCCAAGATCAGCGGACAGGGCTTTGGAATGAGCAGTTCTTC
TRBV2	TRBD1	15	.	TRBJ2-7	CASWDGDRGHGEQYF	TGTGCCAGCTGGGATGGGGACAGGGGGCACGGCGAGCAGTACTTC
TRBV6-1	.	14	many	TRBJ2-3	CASSEGQITDTQYF	TGTGCCAGCAGTGAAGGCCAGATCACAGATACGCAGTATTTT
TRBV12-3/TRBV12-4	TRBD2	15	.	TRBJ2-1	CASRSLAGGSGEQFF	TGTGCCAGCAGATCTCTAGCGGGGGGGTCAGGCGAGCAGTTCTTC
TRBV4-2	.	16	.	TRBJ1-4	CASSQDINRDNEKLFF	TGTGCCAGCAGCCAAGATATCAACAGAGACAATGAAAAACTGTTTTTT
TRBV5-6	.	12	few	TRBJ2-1	CASSRMINEQFF	TGTGCCAGCAGTAGAATGATCAATGAGCAGTTCTTC
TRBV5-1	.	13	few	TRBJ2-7	CASSFPDSHEQYF	TGCGCCAGCAGCTTCCCAGACAGCCACGAGCAGTACTTC
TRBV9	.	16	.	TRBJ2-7	CASSASLQTLQGEQYF	TGTGCCAGCAGCGCCTCTTTGCAGACCCTACAGGGTGAGCAGTACTTC
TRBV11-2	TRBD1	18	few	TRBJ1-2	CASSQTWTGGGSSYGYTF	TGTGCCAGCAGCCAAACATGGACAGGGGGCGGCTCCTCGTATGGCTACACCTTC
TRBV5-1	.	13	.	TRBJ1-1	CASSFHGDTEALF	TGCGCCAGCAGCTTCCACGGGGACACTGAAGCTCTCTTT
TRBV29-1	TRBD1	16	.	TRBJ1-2	CSVDGGQTFFNYGYTF	TGCAGCGTTGATGGGGGACAGACTTTCTTCAACTATGGCTACACCTTC
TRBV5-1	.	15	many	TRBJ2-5	CASSWIPGPQETQYF	TGCGCCAGCAGCTGGATTCCGGGACCCCAAGAGACCCAGTACTTC
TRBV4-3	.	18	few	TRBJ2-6	CASSQDAGPPSGANVLTF	TGCGCCAGCAGCCAAGACGCAGGGCCTCCCTCTGGGGCCAACGTCCTGACTTTC
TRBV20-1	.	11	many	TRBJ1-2	CSAQGFYGYTF	TGCAGTGCTCAGGGTTTCTATGGCTACACCTTC
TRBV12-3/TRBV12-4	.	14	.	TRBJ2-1	CASSLLGIYNEQFF	TGTGCCAGCAGTTTACTCGGGATATACAATGAGCAGTTCTTC
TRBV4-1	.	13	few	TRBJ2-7	CASSQRESYEQYF	TGCGCCAGCAGCCAACGGGAGTCCTACGAGCAGTACTTC
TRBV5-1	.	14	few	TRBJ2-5	CASSSLAWQETQYF	TGCGCCAGCAGCTCCCTAGCTTGGCAAGAGACCCAGTACTTC
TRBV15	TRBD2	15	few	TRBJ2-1	CATSRDSGLVDEQFF	TGTGCCACCAGCAGAGATTCGGGACTAGTCGATGAGCAGTTCTTC
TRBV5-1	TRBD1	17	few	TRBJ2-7	CASSLSTGQGVGYEQYF	TGCGCCAGCAGCTTGTCTACTGGACAGGGGGTCGGATACGAGCAGTACTTC
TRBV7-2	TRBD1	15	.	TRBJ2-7	CASSLTGGFSYEQYF	TGTGCCAGCAGCCTGACAGGGGGCTTTTCCTACGAGCAGTACTTC
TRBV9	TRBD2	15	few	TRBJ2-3	CASSVEAGRGDTQYF	TGTGCCAGCAGCGTAGAAGCGGGACGAGGAGATACGCAGTATTTT
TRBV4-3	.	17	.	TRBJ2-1	CASSQVERGGPINEQFF	TGCGCCAGCAGCCAAGTTGAGAGAGGGGGGCCAATCAATGAGCAGTTCTTC
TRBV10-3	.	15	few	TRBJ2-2	CAISDPSVKNGELFF	TGTGCCATCAGTGACCCCTCCGTGAAGAATGGGGAGCTGTTTTTT
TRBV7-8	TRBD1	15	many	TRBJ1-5	CASSLVSGGNQPQHF	TGTGCCAGCAGCTTAGTCTCAGGGGGTAATCAGCCCCAGCATTTT
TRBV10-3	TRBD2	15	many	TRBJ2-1	CAISGTSGRRDEQFF	TGTGCCATCAGCGGGACTAGCGGGAGGAGGGATGAGCAGTTCTTC